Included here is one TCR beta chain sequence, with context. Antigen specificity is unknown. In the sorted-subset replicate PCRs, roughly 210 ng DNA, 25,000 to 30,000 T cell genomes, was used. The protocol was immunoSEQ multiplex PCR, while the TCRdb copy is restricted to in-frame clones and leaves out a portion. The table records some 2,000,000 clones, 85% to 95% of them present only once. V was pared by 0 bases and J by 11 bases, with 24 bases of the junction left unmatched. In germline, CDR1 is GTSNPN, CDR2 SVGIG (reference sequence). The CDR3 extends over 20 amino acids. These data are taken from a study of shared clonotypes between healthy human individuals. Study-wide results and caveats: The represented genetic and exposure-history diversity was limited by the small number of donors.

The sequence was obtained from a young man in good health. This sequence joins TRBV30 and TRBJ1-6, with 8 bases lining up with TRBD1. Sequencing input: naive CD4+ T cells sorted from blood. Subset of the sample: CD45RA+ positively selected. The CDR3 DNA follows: TGTGCCTGGAGTGTACAGGTGGGACAGGTGTTTTCTCAAGGGATTACACCCCTCCACTTT. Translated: CAWSVQVGQVFSQGITPLHF.